A selection of T cell receptor beta chains follows, all from one sample in a study of neoadjuvant anti-PD-1 for oral cavity cancer. Sequenced by immunoSEQ multiplex PCR; TCRdb stores in-frame clones only, minus some. The sample includes about 14,000 clones, 70% to 75% of them seen just once. Here the sequenced sample was PBMCs, taken before nivolumab (anti-PD-1) treatment. These receptors came from a person between 35 and 79 years old with oral cavity squamous cell carcinoma. CDR3s leave out the opening cysteine and the closing phenylalanine or tryptophan. Size is omitted from some rows. Given values are once, few, many or a class for expanded clones.

CDR3aa	v_gene	abundance
ASSLEAPTGRAYNSPLH	TRBV27	once
ASSSGQGKPEAF	TRBV7-9	.
ASSFGTNYGYT	TRBV11-2	.
ASSYYLGADTQY	TRBV6-5	.
ASSPRLAGFYNEQF	TRBV9	.
ASSSYPGADLY	TRBV7-9	.
ASSLLSGLAGGYEQY	TRBV5-1	few
ASSEAGSGGTYGYT	TRBV6-1	few
ASSPSDYEQY	TRBV7-8	.
ASSLGVGMQETQY	TRBV5-1	.
ASLNEGRKNYGYT	TRBV7-7	.
ASSLGYPDTQY	TRBV5-1	.
ATPRKEAAVYEQY	TRBV10-1	few
ASTHPPRGAEYGYT	TRBV10-2	.
ASSLRAERSSYNEQF	TRBV18	.
ASSLDVGRGTGELF	TRBV5-1	.
ASSLTGTDSGGYT	TRBV7-3	.
ASSEGDRGRRFSYEQY	TRBV6-1	once
ASSLRRGPYEQY	TRBV7-2	.
ASSSLDRRADYEQY	TRBV28	few
ASSFPGRENYGYT	TRBV19	.
ASSTPQGASQPQH	TRBV19	few
ASSSSGRSDGELF	TRBV28	.
ASSPQGISTDTQY	TRBV7-9	once
ASSLVADAETQY	TRBV5-1	.
SVEDRGATNEKLF	TRBV29-1	.
ASGEGTYNSPLH	TRBV2	.
ASSLVGGHGANVLT	TRBV5-1	.
ASSQGLESGGFGEQY	TRBV4-1	.
ASLKSGSYEQY	TRBV5-4	.
ASTPPGIGTEAF	TRBV6-5	.
AWRETSGRAGRGDTQY	TRBV30	.
ASSVDRGEGTDTQY	TRBV9	.
ASSRQVSNSPLH	TRBV11-1	.
ASSRRDQNTGELF	TRBV14	.
ASSPTAGTVVVWPQH	TRBV27	.
ASQEAFRNAGELF	TRBV6-5	few
SVGQAGANVLT	TRBV29-1	few
AISERLARHNEQF	TRBV10-3	.
ASRSDRYGYT	TRBV28	.
ASSLDLGGYT	TRBV5-1	few
ASSPSAGAPETQY	TRBV18	.
ATSSQDRGGPYEQY	TRBV15	.
ASRKEGRVGYGYT	TRBV28	.
ASSYTKTSSDTQY	TRBV6-5	once
ASSANTQVVYGYT	TRBV27	.